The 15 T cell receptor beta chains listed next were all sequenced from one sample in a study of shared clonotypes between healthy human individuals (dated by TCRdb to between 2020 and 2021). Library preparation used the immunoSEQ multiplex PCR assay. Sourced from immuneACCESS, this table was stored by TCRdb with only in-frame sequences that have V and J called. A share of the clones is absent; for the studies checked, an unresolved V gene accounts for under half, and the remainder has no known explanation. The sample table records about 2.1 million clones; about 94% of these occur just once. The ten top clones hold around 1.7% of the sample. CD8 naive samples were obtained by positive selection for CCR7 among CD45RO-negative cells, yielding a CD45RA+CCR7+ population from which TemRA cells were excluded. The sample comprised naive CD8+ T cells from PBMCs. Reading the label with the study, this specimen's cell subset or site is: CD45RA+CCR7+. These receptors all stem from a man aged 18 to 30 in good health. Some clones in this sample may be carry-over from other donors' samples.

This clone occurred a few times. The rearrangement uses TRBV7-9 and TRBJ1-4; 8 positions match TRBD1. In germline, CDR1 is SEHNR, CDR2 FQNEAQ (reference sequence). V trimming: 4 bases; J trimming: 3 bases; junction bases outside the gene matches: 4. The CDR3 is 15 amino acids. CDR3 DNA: TGTGCCAGCAGCTACGGGACAGGCGCTAATGAAAAACTGTTTTTT. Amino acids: CASSYGTGANEKLFF.

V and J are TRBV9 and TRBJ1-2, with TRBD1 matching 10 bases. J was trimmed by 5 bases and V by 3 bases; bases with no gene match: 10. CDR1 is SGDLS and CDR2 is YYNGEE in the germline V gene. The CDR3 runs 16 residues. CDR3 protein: CASSDASGTGVYGYTF. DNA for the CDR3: TGTGCCAGCAGCGATGCCTCCGGGACAGGGGTATATGGCTACACCTTC.

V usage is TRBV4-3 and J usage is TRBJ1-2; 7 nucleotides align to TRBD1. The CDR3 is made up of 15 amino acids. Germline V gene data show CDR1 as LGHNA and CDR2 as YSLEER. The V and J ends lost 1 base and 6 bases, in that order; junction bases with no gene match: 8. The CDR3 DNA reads TGCGCCAGCAGCCAAGTCACAGGGGAGGTTCATGGCTACACCTTC. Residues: CASSQVTGEVHGYTF.

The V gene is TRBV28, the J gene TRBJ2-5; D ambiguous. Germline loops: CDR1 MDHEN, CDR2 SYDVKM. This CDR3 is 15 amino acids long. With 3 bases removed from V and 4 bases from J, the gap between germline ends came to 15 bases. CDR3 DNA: TGTGCCAGCAGTTTTTTTTCGTCACTGGGAGAGACCCAGTACTTC. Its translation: CASSFFSSLGETQYF.

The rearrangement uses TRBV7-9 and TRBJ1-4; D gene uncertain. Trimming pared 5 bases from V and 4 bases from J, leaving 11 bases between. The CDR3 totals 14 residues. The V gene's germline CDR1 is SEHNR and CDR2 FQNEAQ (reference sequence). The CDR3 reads CASSHKQINEKLFF. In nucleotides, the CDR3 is TGTGCCAGCAGCCATAAACAGATTAATGAAAAACTGTTTTTT. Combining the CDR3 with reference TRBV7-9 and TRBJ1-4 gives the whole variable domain DTGVSQNPRHKITKRGQNVTFRCDPISEHNRLYWYRQTLGQGPEFLTYFQNEAQLEKSRLLSDRFSAERPKGSFSTLEIQRTEQGDSAMYLCASSHKQINEKLFFGSGTQLSVL.

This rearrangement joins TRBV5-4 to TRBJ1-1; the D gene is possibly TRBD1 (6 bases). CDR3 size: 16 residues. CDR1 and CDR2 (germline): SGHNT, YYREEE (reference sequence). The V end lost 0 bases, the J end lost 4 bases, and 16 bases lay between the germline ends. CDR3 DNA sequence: TGTGCCAGCAGCTTGGAGATGGTGGGAGGGGGCACTGAAGCTTTCTTT. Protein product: CASSLEMVGGGTEAFF.

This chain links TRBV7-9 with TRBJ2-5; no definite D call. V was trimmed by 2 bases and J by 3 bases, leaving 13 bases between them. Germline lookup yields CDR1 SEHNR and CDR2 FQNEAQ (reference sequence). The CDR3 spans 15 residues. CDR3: CASSLRAPPEETQYF. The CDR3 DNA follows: TGTGCCAGCAGCTTACGGGCCCCACCCGAAGAGACCCAGTACTTC.

The CDR3 nucleotides are TGCGCCAGCAGCCAAGAGGCAGCGCTTGGGAATCAGCCCCAGCATTTT. It codes for CASSQEAALGNQPQHF. This chain joins TRBV4-1 and TRBJ1-5; D not resolved. This CDR3 region has 16 residues. With 0 bases removed from V and 4 bases from J, the gap between germline ends came to 13 bases. The germline V gene encodes CDR1 MGHRA and CDR2 YSYEKL.

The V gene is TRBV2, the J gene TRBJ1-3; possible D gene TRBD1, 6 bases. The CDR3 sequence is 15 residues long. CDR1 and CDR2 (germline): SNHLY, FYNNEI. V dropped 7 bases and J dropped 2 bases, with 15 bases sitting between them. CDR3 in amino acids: CASTEGGGPGNTIYF. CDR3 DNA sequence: TGTGCCAGCACCGAGGGGGGGGGCCCTGGAAACACCATATATTTT.

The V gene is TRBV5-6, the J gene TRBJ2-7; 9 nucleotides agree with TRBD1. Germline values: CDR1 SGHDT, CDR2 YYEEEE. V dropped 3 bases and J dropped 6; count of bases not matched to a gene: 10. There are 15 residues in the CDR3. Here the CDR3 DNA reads TGTGCCAGCAGCTCAGGGACAGGGTGGGAGGGCGAGCAGTACTTC. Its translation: CASSSGTGWEGEQYF.

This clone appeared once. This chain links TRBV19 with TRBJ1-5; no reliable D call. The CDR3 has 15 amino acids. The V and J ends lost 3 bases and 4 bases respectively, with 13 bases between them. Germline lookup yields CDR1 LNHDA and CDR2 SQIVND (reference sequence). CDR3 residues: CASSIGDPGNQPQHF. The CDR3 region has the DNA TGTGCCAGTAGTATTGGGGATCCAGGAAATCAGCCCCAGCATTTT.

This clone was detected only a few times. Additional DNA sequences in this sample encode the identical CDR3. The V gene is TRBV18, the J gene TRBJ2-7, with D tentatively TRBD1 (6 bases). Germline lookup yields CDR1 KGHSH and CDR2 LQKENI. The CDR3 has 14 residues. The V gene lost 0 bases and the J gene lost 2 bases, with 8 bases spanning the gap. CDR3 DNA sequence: TGTGCCAGCTCACCACCGGACAGAACCTACGAGCAGTACTTC. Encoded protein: CASSPPDRTYEQYF.

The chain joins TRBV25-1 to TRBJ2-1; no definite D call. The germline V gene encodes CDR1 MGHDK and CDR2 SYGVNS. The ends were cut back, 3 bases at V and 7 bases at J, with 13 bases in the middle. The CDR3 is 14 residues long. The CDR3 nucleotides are TGTGCCAGCAGTGATCGGCTTCGGGTGAATGAGCAGTTCTTC. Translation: CASSDRLRVNEQFF.

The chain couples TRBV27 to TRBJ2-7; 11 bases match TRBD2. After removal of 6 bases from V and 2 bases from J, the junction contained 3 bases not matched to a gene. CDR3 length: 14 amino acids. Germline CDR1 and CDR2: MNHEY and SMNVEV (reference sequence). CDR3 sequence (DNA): TGTGCCAGCAGGGGACTAGCGGTGGCCTACGAGCAGTACTTC. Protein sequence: CASRGLAVAYEQYF.

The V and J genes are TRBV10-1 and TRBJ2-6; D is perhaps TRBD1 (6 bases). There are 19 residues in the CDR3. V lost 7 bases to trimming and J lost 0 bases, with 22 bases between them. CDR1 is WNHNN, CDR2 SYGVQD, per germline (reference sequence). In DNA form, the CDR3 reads TGCGCCAGCACGCGAATCGACGCAGGGGTCAACTCTGGGGCCAACGTCCTGACTTTC. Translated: CASTRIDAGVNSGANVLTF.